The next 16 T cell receptor beta chains were all read from a single sample in a study of blood T cells in healthy people across ages. Sample-barcoded 5' priming and a J-beta primer mix drove a second PCR of 7 to 11 cycles. TCRdb recomputed calls from the 5' RACE reads with MiXCR, one row per CDR3 protein. The profile shows 800,000 to 950,000 distinct CDR3 sequences, about 48% of them singletons. The sequenced sample was blood. The receptors come from a man aged 25 to 40 in good health.

The rearrangement joins TRBV13 to TRBJ2-3; unclear D gene. Germline loops: CDR1 PRHDT, CDR2 FYEKMQ (reference sequence). The CDR3 has 14 residues. Trimming removed 5 bases at V and 0 bases at J, with 9 bases between. The CDR3 nucleotides are TGTGCCAGCAGCGGGCCCTCGAGCACAGATACGCAGTATTTT. It yields the protein CASSGPSSTDTQYF.

Comment on this clonotype: It may be a read error: a sequence one base away is much more abundant. The chain carries TRBV27 and TRBJ1-5; weak D call: TRBD1 (6 bases). This CDR3 spans 16 amino acids. The germline V gene has CDR1 MNHEY and CDR2 SMNVEV (reference sequence). Trimming removed 9 bases from V and 1 base from J, with 19 bases in between. This CDR3 reads CASMKGGSGSNQPQHF. In DNA, the CDR3 is TGTGCCAGTATGAAAGGGGGTAGTGGGAGCAATCAGCCCCAGCATTTT.

The V gene is TRBV29-1, the J gene TRBJ1-1; D is possibly TRBD1 (6 bases). Between the trimmed V and J ends, which lost 2 bases and 1 base, there was a span of 11 bases. This CDR3 has 14 amino acids. Germline lookup yields CDR1 SQVTM and CDR2 ANQGSEA. CDR3 region: CSVELWGRNTEAFF. CDR3 coding DNA: TGCAGCGTTGAACTCTGGGGGCGGAACACTGAAGCTTTCTTT.

The chain joins TRBV27 to TRBJ1-2; tentative D call: TRBD1 (6 bases). The V and J ends lost 5 bases and 4 bases respectively, with 14 bases between them. CDR1 is MNHEY and CDR2 is SMNVEV in the germline V gene (reference sequence). This CDR3 is built from 14 residues. CDR3 bases: TGTGCCAGCAGTCACAGGGTCGGTATCTATGGCTACACCTTC. Translation gives CASSHRVGIYGYTF.

The chain carries TRBV5-5 and TRBJ2-5; D remains ambiguous. The V end lost 7 bases, the J end lost 2 bases, and 12 bases lay between the germline ends. Germline CDR1 is SGHKS and CDR2 is YYEKEE (reference sequence). The CDR3 contains 13 residues. For the CDR3, the DNA is TGTGCCAGCTTGGATTTAATGCAAGAGACCCAGTACTTC. Protein: CASLDLMQETQYF. The whole variable domain, remainder taken from reference TRBV5-5 and TRBJ2-5, is DAGVTQSPTHLIKTRGQQVTLRCSPISGHKSVSWYQQVLGQGPQFIFQYYEKEERGRGNFPDRFSARQFPNYSSELNVNALLLGDSALYLCASLDLMQETQYFGPGTRLLVL.

This clonotype was seen a handful of times. The chain uses TRBV7-2 and TRBJ2-3; D might be TRBD2 (6 bases). V lost 5 bases, J lost 5 bases, and 14 bases lay in between. This CDR3 has 14 amino acids. From germline, CDR1 is SGHTA and CDR2 FQGNSA. The CDR3 DNA follows: TGTGCCAGCAGCCCCGGGGGTACACAAGATACGCAGTATTTT. Encoded protein: CASSPGGTQDTQYF.

The rearrangement links TRBV20-1 to TRBJ1-2; no definite D call. This CDR3 region has 11 residues. Trimming left V 5 bases short and J 5 bases short, with 9 bases between. In germline, CDR1 is DFQATT, CDR2 SNEGSKA (reference sequence). CDR3 protein: CSARLEYGYTF. CDR3 nucleotides: TGCAGTGCTCGCCTGGAATATGGCTACACCTTC.

The chain joins TRBV7-3 to TRBJ2-5; D is perhaps TRBD1 (5 bases). Trimming removed 2 bases from V and 13 bases from J, with 23 bases in between. Germline V CDR1 and CDR2: SGHTA, FQGTGA. The CDR3 totals 15 residues. Here the CDR3 DNA reads TGTGCCAGCAGCTTACCACAGACAGCCAAAAACATTCGGTACTTC. This translates into CASSLPQTAKNIRYF.

The chain couples TRBV13 to TRBJ2-3; 11 bases agree with TRBD2. With 1 base clipped from V and 5 bases from J, the junction kept 17 bases outside the gene matches. This CDR3 has 20 amino acids. Germline CDR1 PRHDT, CDR2 FYEKMQ (reference sequence). CDR3 sequence (DNA): TGTGCCAGCAGCTTAGAGGCTAGCGGGGGGCCCTCCCCGGCCGGAGATACGCAGTATTTT. Translating it yields CASSLEASGGPSPAGDTQYF.

In its sample, this clonotype was seen a few times. V and J are TRBV4-3 and TRBJ1-2, with TRBD1 matching 11 bases. The CDR3 extends over 15 amino acids. Germline values: CDR1 LGHNA, CDR2 YSLEER. After removal of 4 bases from V and 2 bases from J, the junction contained 3 bases not matched to a gene. CDR3 residues: CASSRGQGENYGYTF. The CDR3 DNA follows: TGCGCCAGCAGCCGGGGACAGGGGGAGAACTATGGCTACACCTTC.

The chain employs TRBV20-1 and TRBJ2-3, with TRBD2 identical over 10 bases. Germline lookup yields CDR1 DFQATT and CDR2 SNEGSKA (reference sequence). J was trimmed by 7 bases and V by 6 bases; bases with no gene match: 10. This CDR3 is built from 14 residues. The CDR3 loop is CSAPRTSGWNTQYF. CDR3 coding DNA: TGCAGTGCCCCTAGGACTAGCGGTTGGAATACGCAGTATTTT.

The J gene is TRBJ1-1, the V gene TRBV12-3 or TRBV12-4; tentative D call: TRBD1 (5 bases). The CDR3 consists of 15 residues. V lost 9 bases to trimming and J lost 0 bases, with 17 bases between them. Here the CDR3 DNA reads TGTGCCAGTACCTTCGTCCCGGACATGAACACTGAAGCTTTCTTT. It yields the protein CASTFVPDMNTEAFF.

The chain links TRBV27 to TRBJ1-1; possible D gene TRBD1, 6 bases. Per the germline V gene, CDR1 is MNHEY and CDR2 is SMNVEV (reference sequence). The V end lost 1 base, the J end lost 6 bases, and 9 bases lay between the germline ends. The CDR3 is 13 residues long. CDR3 nucleotide sequence: TGTGCCAGCAGTTTATACGGGACATCTGAAGCTTTCTTT. It is translated as CASSLYGTSEAFF.

This clonotype has just a few counts. The CDR3 reads CASSGTGVGSGEKLFF. The CDR3 DNA sequence: TGTGCCAGCAGCGGGACGGGGGTAGGGTCTGGTGAAAAACTGTTTTTT. The chain recombines TRBV9 with TRBJ1-4; the D gene is possibly TRBD1 (5 bases). In germline, CDR1 is SGDLS, CDR2 YYNGEE. V gave up 3 bases and J gave up 7 bases, with 19 bases separating them. This CDR3 spans 16 amino acids.

CDR3 amino acids: CASSQDSPPEGGTEAFF. CDR3 coding DNA: TGCGCCAGCAGCCAAGATTCCCCGCCGGAGGGTGGAACTGAAGCTTTCTTT. The gene calls are TRBV4-3 and TRBJ1-1; D ambiguous. CDR3 length: 17 amino acids. V was shortened by 0 bases and J by 5 bases, with 19 bases between the two germline ends. The germline V gene has CDR1 LGHNA and CDR2 YSLEER.

V is TRBV7-6 and J is TRBJ2-7; 9 nucleotides align to TRBD1. CDR1 is SGHVS and CDR2 is FNYEAQ in the germline V gene. The CDR3 is made up of 16 amino acids. The junction had 15 bases not matched to a gene; V was cut back by 5 bases and J by 7 bases. CDR3 protein: CASSVGPGQGRSEQYF. The CDR3 coding sequence is TGTGCCAGCAGCGTAGGTCCGGGACAGGGAAGGAGTGAGCAGTACTTC. Supplemented by reference TRBV7-6 and TRBJ2-7, the full variable domain reads GAGVSQSPRYKVTKRGQDVALRCDPISGHVSLYWYRQALGQGPEFLTYFNYEAQQDKSGLPNDRFSAERPEGSISTLTIQRTEQRDSAMYRCASSVGPGQGRSEQYFGPGTRLTVT.